Here is one TCR beta chain with its context. The data are from a study of CD4 and CD8 cells across lung adenocarcinoma regions. TCRdb independently ran MiXCR on the PCR reads; one entry per CDR3 protein. Among roughly 20,000 distinct CDR3 sequences, about half were seen once, and the ten largest hold around 20%. Trimming removed 0 bases from V and 1 base from J, with 18 bases in between. This CDR3 region has 18 residues. In germline, CDR1 is MNHNS, CDR2 SASEGT. The patients had localized lung adenocarcinoma, a non-small cell subtype. The receptor's source is a male donor with lung adenocarcinoma. The CD4 and CD8 labels of this study may be unreliable. The sample comprised CD4+ T cells from the margin of a lung tumor. V and J are TRBV6-1 and TRBJ2-5, with a weak D call TRBD2 (6 bases). The CDR3 loop reads CASSEAAGRGRAQETQYF. CDR3 in DNA: TGTGCCAGCAGTGAAGCGGCAGGGCGGGGCCGTGCCCAAGAGACCCAGTACTTC.